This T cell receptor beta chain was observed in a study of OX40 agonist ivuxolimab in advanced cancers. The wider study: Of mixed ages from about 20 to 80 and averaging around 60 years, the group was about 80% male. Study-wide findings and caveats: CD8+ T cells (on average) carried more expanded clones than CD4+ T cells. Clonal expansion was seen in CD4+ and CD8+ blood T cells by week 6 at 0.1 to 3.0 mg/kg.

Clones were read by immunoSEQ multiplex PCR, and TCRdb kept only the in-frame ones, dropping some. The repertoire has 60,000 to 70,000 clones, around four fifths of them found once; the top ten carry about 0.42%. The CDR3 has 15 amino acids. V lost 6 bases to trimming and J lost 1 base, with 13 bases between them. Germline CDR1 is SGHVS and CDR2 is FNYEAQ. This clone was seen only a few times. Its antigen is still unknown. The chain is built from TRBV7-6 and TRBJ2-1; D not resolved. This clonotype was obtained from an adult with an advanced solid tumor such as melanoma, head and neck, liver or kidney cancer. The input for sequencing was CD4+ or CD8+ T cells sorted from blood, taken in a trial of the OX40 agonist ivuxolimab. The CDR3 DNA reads TGTGCCAGCAGTTCAAGATTGGGATCCTACAATGAGCAGTTCTTC. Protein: CASSSRLGSYNEQFF. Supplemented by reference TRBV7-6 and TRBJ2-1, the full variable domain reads GAGVSQSPRYKVTKRGQDVALRCDPISGHVSLYWYRQALGQGPEFLTYFNYEAQQDKSGLPNDRFSAERPEGSISTLTIQRTEQRDSAMYRCASSSRLGSYNEQFFGPGTRLTVL.